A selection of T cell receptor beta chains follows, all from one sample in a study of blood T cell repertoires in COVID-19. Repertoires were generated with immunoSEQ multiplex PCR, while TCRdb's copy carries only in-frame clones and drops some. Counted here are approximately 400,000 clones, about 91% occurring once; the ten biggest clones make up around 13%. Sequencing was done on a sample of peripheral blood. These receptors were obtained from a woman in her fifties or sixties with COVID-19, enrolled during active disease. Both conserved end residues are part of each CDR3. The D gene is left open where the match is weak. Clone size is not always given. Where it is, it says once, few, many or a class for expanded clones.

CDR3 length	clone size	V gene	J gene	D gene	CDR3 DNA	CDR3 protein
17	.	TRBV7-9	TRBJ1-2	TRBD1	TGTGCCAGCAGTTCATATAAACGGGACAGCGCAACCTATGGCTACACCTTC	CASSSYKRDSATYGYTF
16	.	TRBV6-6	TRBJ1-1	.	TGTGCCAGCAGATTTAGGGCGGGAGGATCGAACACTGAAGCTTTCTTT	CASRFRAGGSNTEAFF
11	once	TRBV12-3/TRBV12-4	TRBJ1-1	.	TGTGCCAGCAGTCTGACAGGTACGGCTTTCTTT	CASSLTGTAFF
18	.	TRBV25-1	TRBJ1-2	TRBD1	TGTGCCAGCAGTGCGGGACTGGGACAGGGTTCAGCTAACTATGGCTACACCTTC	CASSAGLGQGSANYGYTF
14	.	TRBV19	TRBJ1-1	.	TGTGCCAGTAGTTCCGGACAGATGAACACTGAAGCTTTCTTT	CASSSGQMNTEAFF
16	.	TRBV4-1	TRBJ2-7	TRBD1	TGCGCCAGCAGCCAAGATGGGGGGACAGGTCCCTCGGGCCAGTACTTC	CASSQDGGTGPSGQYF
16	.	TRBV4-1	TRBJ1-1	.	TGCGCCAGCAGCCAAGAAAGTGGGCAGCCCTACACTGAAGCTTTCTTT	CASSQESGQPYTEAFF
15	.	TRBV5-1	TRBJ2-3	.	TGCGCCAGCAGCTTGGGAGGGGGAGGCACAGATACGCAGTATTTT	CASSLGGGGTDTQYF
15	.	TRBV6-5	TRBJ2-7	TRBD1	TGTGCCAGCGGGAAACAGGGGTCAAAAGGCTACGAGCAGTACTTC	CASGKQGSKGYEQYF
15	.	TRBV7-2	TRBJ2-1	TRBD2	TGTGCCAGCACCCTAAGCGGGGCCTCCTACAATGAGCAGTTCTTC	CASTLSGASYNEQFF
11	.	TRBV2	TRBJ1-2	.	TGTGCCAGCAGTGATGCGGGTGGCTACACCTTC	CASSDAGGYTF
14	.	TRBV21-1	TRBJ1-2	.	TGTGCCAGCAGCGCCCGATCCCCAGGGAGGGGCTACACCTTC	CASSARSPGRGYTF
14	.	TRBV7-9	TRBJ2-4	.	TGTGCCAGCAGCTCCATGTTAGCCAAAAACATTCAGTACTTC	CASSSMLAKNIQYF
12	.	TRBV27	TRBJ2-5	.	TGTGCCAGCAGTTTACGAGGAGAGACCCAGTACTTC	CASSLRGETQYF
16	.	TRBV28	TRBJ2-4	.	TGTGCCAGCAGTTTGCCCCCCGCAGGGGCCAAAAACATTCAGTACTTC	CASSLPPAGAKNIQYF
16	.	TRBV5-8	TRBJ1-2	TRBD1	TGTGCCAGCAGCTTGGCCTTAGGGACAGGGGAGTATGGCTACACCTTC	CASSLALGTGEYGYTF
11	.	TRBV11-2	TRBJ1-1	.	TGTGCCAGCAGCTCCACGGTCAGGGCTTTCTTT	CASSSTVRAFF
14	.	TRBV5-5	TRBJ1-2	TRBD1	TGTGCCAGCAGATTAGAGGGGGCATACTATGGCTACACCTTC	CASRLEGAYYGYTF
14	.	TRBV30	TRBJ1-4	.	TGTGCCTGGAGTGTAACCGGGGCTAATGAAAAACTGTTTTTT	CAWSVTGANEKLFF
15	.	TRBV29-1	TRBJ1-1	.	TGCAGCGTTGCCCCAGGGTTCGGACGGAACACTGAAGCTTTCTTT	CSVAPGFGRNTEAFF
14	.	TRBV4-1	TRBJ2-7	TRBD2	TGCGCCAGCGGGGAAGGGACTAGAGGCTACGAGCAGTACTTC	CASGEGTRGYEQYF
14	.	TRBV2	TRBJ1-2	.	TGTGCCAGCAAGGAACGGGGGATAGCTTATGGCTACACCTTC	CASKERGIAYGYTF
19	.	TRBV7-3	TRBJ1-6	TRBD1	TGTGCCAGCAGCTTATCCGACAGGGGGTCGGGCTCCTATAATTCACCCCTCCACTTT	CASSLSDRGSGSYNSPLHF
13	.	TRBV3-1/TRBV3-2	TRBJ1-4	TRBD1	TGTGCCAGCAGAGGGACAGGGGAGGAAAAACTGTTTTTT	CASRGTGEEKLFF
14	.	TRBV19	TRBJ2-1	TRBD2	TGTGCCAGTAGAACTAGCGGGGGGCGGTATGAGCAGTTCTTC	CASRTSGGRYEQFF
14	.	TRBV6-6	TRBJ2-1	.	TGTGCCAGCAGTGCCCCGACTAGGCCCAATGAGCAGTTCTTC	CASSAPTRPNEQFF
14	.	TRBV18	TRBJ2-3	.	TGTGCCAGCTCTACCGGGATTAGCACAGATACGCAGTATTTT	CASSTGISTDTQYF
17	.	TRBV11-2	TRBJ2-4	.	TGTGCCAGCAGCTTTACGGGGGGCGCACTAGCCAAAAACATTCAGTACTTC	CASSFTGGALAKNIQYF
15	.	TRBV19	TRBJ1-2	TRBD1	TGTGCCAGTAGTATGTCAGGGGGTGCTAACTATGGCTACACCTTC	CASSMSGGANYGYTF
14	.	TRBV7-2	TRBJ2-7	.	TGTGCCAGCAGCTTAGGGGGGGAGGTCGACGAGCAGTACTTC	CASSLGGEVDEQYF
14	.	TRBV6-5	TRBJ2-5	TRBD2	TGTGCCAGCAAGGAGCGGGGGATTAGAGAGACCCAGTACTTC	CASKERGIRETQYF
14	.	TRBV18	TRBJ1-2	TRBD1	TGTGCCAGCTCACCGACAGGGCTTAGAAATGGCTACACCTTC	CASSPTGLRNGYTF
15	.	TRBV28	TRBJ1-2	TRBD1	TGTGCCAGCAGTTTCTGGGACAGCTCTAACTATGGCTACACCTTC	CASSFWDSSNYGYTF
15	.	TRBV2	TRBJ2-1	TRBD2	TGTGCCAGCAGCCCCGGGACTAGCCGAAACAATGAGCAGTTCTTC	CASSPGTSRNNEQFF
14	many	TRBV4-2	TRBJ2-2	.	TGTGCCAGCAGCCAAGACTTCCTCACCGGGGAGCTGTTTTTT	CASSQDFLTGELFF
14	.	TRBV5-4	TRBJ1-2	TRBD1	TGTGCCAGCAGCTTCCTTGACAGGGGGCACGGCTACACCTTC	CASSFLDRGHGYTF